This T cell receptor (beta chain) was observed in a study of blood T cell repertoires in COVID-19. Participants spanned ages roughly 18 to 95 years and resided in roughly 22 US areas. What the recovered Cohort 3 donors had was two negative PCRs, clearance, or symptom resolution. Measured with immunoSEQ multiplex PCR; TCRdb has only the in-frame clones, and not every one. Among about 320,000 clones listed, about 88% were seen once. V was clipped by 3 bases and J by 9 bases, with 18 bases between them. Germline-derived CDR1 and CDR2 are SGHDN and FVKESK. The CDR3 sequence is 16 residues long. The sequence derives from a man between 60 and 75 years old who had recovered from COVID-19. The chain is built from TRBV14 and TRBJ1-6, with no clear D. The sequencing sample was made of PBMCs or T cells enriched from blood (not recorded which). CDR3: CASSHPNTTPGSPLHF. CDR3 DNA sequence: TGTGCCAGCAGCCATCCCAATACAACGCCGGGTTCACCCCTCCACTTT. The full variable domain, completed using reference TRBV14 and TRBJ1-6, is EAGVTQFPSHSVIEKGQTVTLRCDPISGHDNLYWYRRVMGKEIKFLLHFVKESKQDESGMPNNRFLAERTGGTYSTLKVQPAELEDSGVYFCASSHPNTTPGSPLHFGNGTRLTVT.